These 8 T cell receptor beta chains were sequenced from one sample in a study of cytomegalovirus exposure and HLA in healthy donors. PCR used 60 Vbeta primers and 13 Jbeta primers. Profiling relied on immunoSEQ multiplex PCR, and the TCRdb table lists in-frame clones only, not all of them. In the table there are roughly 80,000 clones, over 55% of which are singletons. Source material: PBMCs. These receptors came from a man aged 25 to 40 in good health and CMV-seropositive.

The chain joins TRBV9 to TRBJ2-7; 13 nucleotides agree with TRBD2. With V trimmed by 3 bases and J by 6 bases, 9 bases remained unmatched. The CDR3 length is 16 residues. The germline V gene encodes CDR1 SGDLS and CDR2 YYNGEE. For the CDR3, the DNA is TGTGCCAGCAGCGCGGCTGGACTAGCGGGAGTGAGCGAGCAGTACTTC. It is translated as CASSAAGLAGVSEQYF.

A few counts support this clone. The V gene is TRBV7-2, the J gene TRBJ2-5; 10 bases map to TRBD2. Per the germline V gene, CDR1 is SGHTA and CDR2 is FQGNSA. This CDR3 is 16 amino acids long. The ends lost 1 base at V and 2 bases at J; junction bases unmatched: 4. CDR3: CASSLGSGRTQETQYF. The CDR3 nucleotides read TGTGCCAGCAGCTTAGGTAGCGGGAGGACACAAGAGACCCAGTACTTC. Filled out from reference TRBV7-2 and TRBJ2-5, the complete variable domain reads GAGVSQSPSNKVTEKGKDVELRCDPISGHTALYWYRQSLGQGLEFLIYFQGNSAPDKSGLPSDRFSAERTGGSVSTLTIQRTQQEDSAVYLCASSLGSGRTQETQYFGPGTRLLVL.

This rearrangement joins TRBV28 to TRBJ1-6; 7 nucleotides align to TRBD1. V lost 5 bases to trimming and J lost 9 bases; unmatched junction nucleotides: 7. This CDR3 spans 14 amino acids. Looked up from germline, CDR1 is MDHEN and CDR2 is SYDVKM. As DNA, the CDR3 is TGTGCCAGCAGTAGACAGGGCTTTAGTTCACCCCTCCACTTT. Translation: CASSRQGFSSPLHF.

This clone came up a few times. The DNA for the CDR3 is TGTGCCAGCAGCCCTCGGGGAGGAGAGGACACTGAAGCTTTCTTT. Translated: CASSPRGGEDTEAFF. The genes are TRBV9 and TRBJ1-1; the D is unclear. Deletions cut 4 bases from V and 3 bases from J, with 16 bases between. CDR3 length: 15 residues. Germline V gene data show CDR1 as SGDLS and CDR2 as YYNGEE.

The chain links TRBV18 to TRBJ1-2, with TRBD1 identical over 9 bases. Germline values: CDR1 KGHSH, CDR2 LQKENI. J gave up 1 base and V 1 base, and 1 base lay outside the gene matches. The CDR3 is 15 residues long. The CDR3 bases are TGTGCCAGCTCACCACAGGGACAGGGTAACTATGGCTACACCTTC. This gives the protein CASSPQGQGNYGYTF. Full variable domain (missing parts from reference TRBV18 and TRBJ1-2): NAGVMQNPRHLVRRRGQEARLRCSPMKGHSHVYWYRQLPEEGLKFMVYLQKENIIDESGMPKERFSAEFPKEGPSILRIQQVVRGDSAAYFCASSPQGQGNYGYTFGSGTRLTVV.

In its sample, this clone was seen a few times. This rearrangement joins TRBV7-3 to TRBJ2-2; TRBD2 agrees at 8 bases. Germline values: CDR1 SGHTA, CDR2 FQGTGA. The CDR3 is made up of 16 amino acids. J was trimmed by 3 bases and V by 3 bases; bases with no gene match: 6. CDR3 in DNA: TGTGCCAGCAGCTTTTCTAGCGGGTACTACACCGGGGAGCTGTTTTTT. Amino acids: CASSFSSGYYTGELFF.

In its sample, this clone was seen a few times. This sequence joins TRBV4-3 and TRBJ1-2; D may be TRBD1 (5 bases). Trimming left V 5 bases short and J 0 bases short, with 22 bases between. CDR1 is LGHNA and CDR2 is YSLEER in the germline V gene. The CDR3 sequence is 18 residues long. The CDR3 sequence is CASSGDLPVTTANYGYTF. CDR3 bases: TGCGCCAGCAGCGGAGACCTCCCGGTAACGACAGCTAACTATGGCTACACCTTC.

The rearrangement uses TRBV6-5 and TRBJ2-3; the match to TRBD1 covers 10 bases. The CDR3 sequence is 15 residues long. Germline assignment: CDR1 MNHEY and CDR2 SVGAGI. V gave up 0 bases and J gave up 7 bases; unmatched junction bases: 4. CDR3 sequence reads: CASSYSPDRGNTQYF. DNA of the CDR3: TGTGCCAGCAGTTACTCGCCGGACAGGGGGAATACGCAGTATTTT.